This T cell receptor (beta chain) originates from a study of STAT3 mutations in large granular lymphocyte leukemia. Study-level information: Over half of T-LGLL patients had one or more immunosuppressive regimens. Whole-study findings and limits: Some patients had persisting codominant clonotypes that could mask small clones. Every T-cell large granular lymphocyte leukemia patient had at least one immunodominant TCR beta clonotype. Suggested: STAT3 mutation was not the ancestral event for these clonal expansions. Treatment regimens differed across patients between samplings.

Data came from immunoSEQ multiplex PCR; TCRdb stores just in-frame clones and leaves some out. The sample lists roughly 29,000 clones, around three quarters occurring once. On this clone itself: As yet, its antigen is unknown.

Germline-derived CDR1 and CDR2 are LGHNA and YSLEER. The V end was cut by 0 bases, the J end by 4 bases, with 9 bases between. The length of the CDR3 is 15 residues. The rearrangement uses TRBV4-3 and TRBJ2-2; perhaps D is TRBD1 or TRBD2 (6 bases each). Sequencing was carried out using peripheral blood mononuclear cells. The TCR was taken from a woman aged 45-65 years with T-cell large granular lymphocyte leukemia. Some clones in this sample may be carry-over from other donors' samples. The CDR3: CASSQEGGATGELFF. As DNA, the CDR3 is TGCGCCAGCAGCCAAGAGGGGGGCGCCACCGGGGAGCTGTTTTTT.